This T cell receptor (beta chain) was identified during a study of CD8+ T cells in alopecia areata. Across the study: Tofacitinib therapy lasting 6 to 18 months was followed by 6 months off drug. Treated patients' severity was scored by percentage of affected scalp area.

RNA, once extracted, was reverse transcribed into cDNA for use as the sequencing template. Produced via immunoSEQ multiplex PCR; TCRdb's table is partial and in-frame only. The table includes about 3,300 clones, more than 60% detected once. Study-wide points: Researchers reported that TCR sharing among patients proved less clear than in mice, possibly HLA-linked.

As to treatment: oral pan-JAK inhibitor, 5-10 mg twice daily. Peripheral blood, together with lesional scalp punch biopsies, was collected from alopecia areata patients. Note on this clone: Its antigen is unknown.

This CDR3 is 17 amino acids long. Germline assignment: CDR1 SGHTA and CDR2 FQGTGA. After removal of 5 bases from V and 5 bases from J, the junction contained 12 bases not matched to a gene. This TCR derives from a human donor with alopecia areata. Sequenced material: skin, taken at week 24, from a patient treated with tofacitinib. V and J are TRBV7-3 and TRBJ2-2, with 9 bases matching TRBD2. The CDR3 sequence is CASSASSAGGRTGELFF. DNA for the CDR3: TGTGCCAGCAGCGCAAGCTCCGCGGGGGGGCGTACCGGGGAGCTGTTTTTT.